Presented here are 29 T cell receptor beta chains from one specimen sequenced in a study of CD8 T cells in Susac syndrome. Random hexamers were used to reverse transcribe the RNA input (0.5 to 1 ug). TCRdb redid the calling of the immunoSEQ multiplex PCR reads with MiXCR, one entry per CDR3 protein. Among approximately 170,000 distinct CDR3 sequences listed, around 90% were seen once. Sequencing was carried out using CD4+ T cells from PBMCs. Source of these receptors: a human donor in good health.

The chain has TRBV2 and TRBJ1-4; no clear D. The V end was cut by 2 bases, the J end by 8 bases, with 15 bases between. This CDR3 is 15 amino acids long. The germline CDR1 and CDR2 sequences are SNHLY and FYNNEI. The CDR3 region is CASSETFVTVEKLFF. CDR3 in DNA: TGTGCCAGCAGTGAAACATTCGTGACCGTGGAAAAACTGTTTTTT.

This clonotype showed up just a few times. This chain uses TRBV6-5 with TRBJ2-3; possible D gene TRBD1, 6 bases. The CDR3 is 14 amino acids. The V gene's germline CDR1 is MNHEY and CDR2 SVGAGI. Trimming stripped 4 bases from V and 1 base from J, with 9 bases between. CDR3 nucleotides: TGTGCCAGCAGTTCCCCAGGGGGCACAGATACGCAGTATTTT. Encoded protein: CASSSPGGTDTQYF.

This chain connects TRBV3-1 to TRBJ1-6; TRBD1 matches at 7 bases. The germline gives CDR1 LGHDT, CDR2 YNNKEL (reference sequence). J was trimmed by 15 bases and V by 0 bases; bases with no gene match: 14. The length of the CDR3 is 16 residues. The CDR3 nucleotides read TGTGCCAGCAGCCAAGATTTCCCGGGACAGTCCGGTAACCTCCACTTT. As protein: CASSQDFPGQSGNLHF.

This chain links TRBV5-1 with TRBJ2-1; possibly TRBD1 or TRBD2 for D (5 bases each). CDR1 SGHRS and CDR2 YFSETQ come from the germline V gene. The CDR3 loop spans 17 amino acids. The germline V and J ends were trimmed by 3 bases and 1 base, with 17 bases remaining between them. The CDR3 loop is CASSSGTGRGSYNEQFF. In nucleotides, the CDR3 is TGCGCCAGCAGCTCCGGGACGGGGAGAGGATCCTACAATGAGCAGTTCTTC.

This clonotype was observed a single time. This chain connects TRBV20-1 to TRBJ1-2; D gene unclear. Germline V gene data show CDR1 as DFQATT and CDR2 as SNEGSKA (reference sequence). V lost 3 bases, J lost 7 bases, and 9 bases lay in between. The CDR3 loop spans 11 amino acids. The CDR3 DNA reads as TGCAGTGCTAGTCCCGTAGCTGGCTACACCTTC. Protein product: CSASPVAGYTF.

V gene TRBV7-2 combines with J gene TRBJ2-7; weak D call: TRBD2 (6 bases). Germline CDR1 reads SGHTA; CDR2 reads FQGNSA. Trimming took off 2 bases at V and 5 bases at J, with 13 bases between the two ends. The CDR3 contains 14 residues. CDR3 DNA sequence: TGTGCCAGCAGCTTACGGGGGAGGAGAAACGAGCAGTACTTC. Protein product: CASSLRGRRNEQYF.

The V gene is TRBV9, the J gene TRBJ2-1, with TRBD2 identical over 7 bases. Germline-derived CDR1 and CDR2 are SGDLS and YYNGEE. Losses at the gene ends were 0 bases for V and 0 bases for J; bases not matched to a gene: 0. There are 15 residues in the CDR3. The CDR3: CASSVAGGSYNEQFF. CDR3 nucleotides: TGTGCCAGCAGCGTAGCGGGGGGCTCCTACAATGAGCAGTTCTTC.

CDR3 sequence (DNA): TGTGCCAGCAGTGTAGCGGGGACCCAAGAGACCCAGTACTTC. Protein product: CASSVAGTQETQYF. The chain links TRBV2 to TRBJ2-5; 8 bases agree with TRBD2. With 4 bases clipped from V and 1 base from J, the junction kept 2 bases outside the gene matches. The length of the CDR3 is 14 residues. The germline gives CDR1 SNHLY, CDR2 FYNNEI.

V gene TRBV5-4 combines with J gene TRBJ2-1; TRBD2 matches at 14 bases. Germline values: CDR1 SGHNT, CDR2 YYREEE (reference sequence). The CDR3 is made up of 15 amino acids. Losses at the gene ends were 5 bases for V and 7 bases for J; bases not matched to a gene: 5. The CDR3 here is CASRPGLAGVNEQFF. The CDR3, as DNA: TGTGCCAGCAGGCCGGGACTAGCGGGAGTTAATGAGCAGTTCTTC.

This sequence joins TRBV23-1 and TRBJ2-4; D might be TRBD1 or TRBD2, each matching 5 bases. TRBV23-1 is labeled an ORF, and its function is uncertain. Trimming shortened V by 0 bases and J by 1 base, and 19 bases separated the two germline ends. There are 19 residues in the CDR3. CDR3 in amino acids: CASSQSPPSGSGAKNIQYF. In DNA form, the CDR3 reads TGCGCCAGCAGTCAATCCCCCCCCTCAGGGAGTGGGGCCAAAAACATTCAGTACTTC.

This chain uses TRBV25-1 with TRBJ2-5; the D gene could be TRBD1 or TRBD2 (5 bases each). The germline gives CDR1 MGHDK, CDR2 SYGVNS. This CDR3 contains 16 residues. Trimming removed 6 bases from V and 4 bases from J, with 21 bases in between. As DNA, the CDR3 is TGTGCCAGCAGCCCACCAAAGGGGCTGGGGACAGAGACCCAGTACTTC. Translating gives CASSPPKGLGTETQYF.

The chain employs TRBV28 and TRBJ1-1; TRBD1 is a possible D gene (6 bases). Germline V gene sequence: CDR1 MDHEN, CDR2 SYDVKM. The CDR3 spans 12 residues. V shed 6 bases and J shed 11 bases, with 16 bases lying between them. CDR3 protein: CASRIQGKEAFF. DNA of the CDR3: TGTGCCAGCAGGATACAGGGAAAGGAGGCTTTCTTT.

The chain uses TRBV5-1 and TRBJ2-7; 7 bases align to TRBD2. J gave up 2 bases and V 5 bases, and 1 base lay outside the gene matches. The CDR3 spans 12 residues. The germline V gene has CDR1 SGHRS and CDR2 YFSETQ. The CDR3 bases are TGCGCCAGCAGGGGAGGGGCCTACGAGCAGTACTTC. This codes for CASRGGAYEQYF.

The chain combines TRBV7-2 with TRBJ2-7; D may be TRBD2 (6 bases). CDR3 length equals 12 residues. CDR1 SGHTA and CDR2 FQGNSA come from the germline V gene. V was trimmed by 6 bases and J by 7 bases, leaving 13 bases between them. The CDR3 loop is CASRPPGGEQYF. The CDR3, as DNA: TGTGCCAGCAGACCCCCCGGGGGAGAGCAGTACTTC. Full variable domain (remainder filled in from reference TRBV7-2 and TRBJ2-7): GAGVSQSPSNKVTEKGKDVELRCDPISGHTALYWYRQSLGQGLEFLIYFQGNSAPDKSGLPSDRFSAERTGGSVSTLTIQRTQQEDSAVYLCASRPPGGEQYFGPGTRLTVT.

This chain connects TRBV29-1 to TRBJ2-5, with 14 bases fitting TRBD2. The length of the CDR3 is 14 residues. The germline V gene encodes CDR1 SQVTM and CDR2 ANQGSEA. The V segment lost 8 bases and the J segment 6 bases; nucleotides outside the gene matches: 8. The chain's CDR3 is CSFSGLAGVKTQYF. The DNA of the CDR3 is TGCAGCTTTTCGGGACTAGCGGGAGTTAAGACCCAGTACTTC. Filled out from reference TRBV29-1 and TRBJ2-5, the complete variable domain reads SAVISQKPSRDICQRGTSLTIQCQVDSQVTMMFWYRQQPGQSLTLIATANQGSEATYESGFVIDKFPISRPNLTFSTLTVSNMSPEDSSIYLCSFSGLAGVKTQYFGPGTRLLVL.

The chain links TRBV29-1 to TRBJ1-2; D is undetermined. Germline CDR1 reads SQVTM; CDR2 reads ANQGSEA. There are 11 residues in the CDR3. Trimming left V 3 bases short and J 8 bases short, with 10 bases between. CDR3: CSVDESYGYTF. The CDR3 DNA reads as TGCAGCGTTGACGAATCGTACGGCTACACCTTC.

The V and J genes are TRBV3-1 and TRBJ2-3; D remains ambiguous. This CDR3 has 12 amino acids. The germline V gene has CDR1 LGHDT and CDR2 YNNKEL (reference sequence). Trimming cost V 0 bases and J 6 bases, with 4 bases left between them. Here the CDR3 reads CASSQDRDTQYF. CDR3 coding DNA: TGTGCCAGCAGCCAAGACCGGGATACGCAGTATTTT.

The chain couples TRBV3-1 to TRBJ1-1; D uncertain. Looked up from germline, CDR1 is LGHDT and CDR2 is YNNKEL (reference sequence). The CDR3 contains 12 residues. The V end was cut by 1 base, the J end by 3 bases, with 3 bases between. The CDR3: CASSQAYTEAFF. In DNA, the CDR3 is TGTGCCAGCAGCCAAGCGTACACTGAAGCTTTCTTT.

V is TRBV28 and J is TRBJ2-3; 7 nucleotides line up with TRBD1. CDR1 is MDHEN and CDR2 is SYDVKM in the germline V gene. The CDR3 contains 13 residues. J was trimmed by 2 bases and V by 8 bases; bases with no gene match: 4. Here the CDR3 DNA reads TGTGCCAGCTCTGACAGGGACACAGATACGCAGTATTTT. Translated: CASSDRDTDTQYF.

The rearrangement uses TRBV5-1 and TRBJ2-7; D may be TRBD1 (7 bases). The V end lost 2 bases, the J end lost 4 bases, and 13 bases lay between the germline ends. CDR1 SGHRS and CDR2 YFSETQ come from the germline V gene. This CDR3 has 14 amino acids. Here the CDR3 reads CASSFESGGYEQYF. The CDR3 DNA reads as TGCGCCAGCAGCTTCGAATCAGGGGGGTACGAGCAGTACTTC.

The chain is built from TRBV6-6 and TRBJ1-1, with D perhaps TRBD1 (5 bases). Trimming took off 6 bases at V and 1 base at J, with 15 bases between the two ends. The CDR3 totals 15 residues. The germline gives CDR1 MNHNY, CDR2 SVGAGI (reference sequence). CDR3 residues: CASSRRGGENTEAFF. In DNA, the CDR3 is TGTGCCAGCAGCCGAAGGGGAGGGGAGAACACTGAAGCTTTCTTT.

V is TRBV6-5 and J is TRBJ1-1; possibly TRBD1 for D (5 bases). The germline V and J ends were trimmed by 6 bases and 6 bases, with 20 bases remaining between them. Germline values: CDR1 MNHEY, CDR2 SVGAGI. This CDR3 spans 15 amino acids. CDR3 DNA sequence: TGTGCCAGCAGCTCATCAGGTTGGGGCTTCGCTGAAGCTTTCTTT. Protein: CASSSSGWGFAEAFF.

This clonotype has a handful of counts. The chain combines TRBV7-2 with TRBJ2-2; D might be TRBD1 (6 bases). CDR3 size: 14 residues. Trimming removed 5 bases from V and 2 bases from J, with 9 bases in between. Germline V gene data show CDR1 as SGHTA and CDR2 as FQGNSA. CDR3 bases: TGTGCCAGCAGCCCGGGACACAACACCGGGGAGCTGTTTTTT. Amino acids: CASSPGHNTGELFF.

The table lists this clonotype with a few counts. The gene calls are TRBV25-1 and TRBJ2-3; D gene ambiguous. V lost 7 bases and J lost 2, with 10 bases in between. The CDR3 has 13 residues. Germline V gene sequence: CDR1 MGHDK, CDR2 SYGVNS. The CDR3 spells CASTDTNTDTQYF. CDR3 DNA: TGTGCCAGCACCGACACCAACACAGATACGCAGTATTTT.

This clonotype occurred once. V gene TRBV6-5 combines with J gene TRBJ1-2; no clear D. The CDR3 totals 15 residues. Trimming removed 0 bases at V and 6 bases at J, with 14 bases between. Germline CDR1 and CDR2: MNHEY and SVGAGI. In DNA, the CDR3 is TGTGCCAGCAGTTACTCTGGGGTTAGGATCGATGGCTACACCTTC. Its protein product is CASSYSGVRIDGYTF.

The CDR3 sequence is CASSPRPKETQYF. The CDR3 DNA reads TGTGCCAGCAGCCCCCGCCCCAAAGAGACCCAGTACTTC. The chain has TRBV5-4 and TRBJ2-5; D ambiguous. V was trimmed by 4 bases and J by 3 bases, leaving 10 bases between them. The CDR3 covers 13 residues. Germline V CDR1 and CDR2: SGHNT, YYREEE (reference sequence).

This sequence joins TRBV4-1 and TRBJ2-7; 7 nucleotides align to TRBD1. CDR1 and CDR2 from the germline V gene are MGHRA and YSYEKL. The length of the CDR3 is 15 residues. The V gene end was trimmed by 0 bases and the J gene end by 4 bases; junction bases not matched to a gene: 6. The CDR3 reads CASSQEWDRDYEQYF. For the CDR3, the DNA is TGCGCCAGCAGCCAAGAGTGGGACAGAGATTACGAGCAGTACTTC.

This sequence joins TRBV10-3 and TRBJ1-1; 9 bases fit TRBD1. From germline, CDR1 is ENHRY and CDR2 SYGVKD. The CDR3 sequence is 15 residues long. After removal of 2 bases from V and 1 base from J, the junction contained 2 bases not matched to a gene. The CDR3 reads CAISERTGANTEAFF. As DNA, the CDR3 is TGTGCCATCAGTGAGCGGACAGGGGCGAACACTGAAGCTTTCTTT.

The CDR3 nucleotides read TGCGCCAGCAGCTTGGCCGCGGGGGCGGGGTACAATGAGCAGTTCTTC. Its protein product is CASSLAAGAGYNEQFF. The chain links TRBV5-1 to TRBJ2-1; possible D gene TRBD2, 7 bases. Germline CDR1 is SGHRS and CDR2 is YFSETQ. This CDR3 spans 16 amino acids. Trimming pared 0 bases from V and 4 bases from J, leaving 14 bases between.